The source of this TCR beta chain is a study of vaccination effects on CD4 cells after COVID-19. About the research overall: BNT162b2 vaccine or mRNA-1273 vaccine was given to participants in two doses. General study points: Long after vaccination, the clones induced by infection and by vaccine shrank markedly in size. Early timepoints after infection were absent, and convalescent patients were few in the study.

A word on this clone: No antigen is known for it.

Antigen-specific CD4+ T cells were expanded (with viral peptide pools) by the ViraFEST assay ahead of sequencing. With more than 9 days of culture completed, CD4+ T cells were isolated. Recipients of the vaccine had no prior SARS-CoV-2 infection and negative nucleocapsid antibodies. Researchers swapped half the medium for IL-2 medium on both days 3 and 7. With 0 bases removed from V and 2 bases from J, the gap between germline ends came to 9 bases. The CDR3 loop spans 15 amino acids. Looked up from germline, CDR1 is MNHEY and CDR2 is SMNVEV (reference sequence). Data came from immunoSEQ multiplex PCR; TCRdb stores just in-frame clones and leaves some out. The data show nearly 35,000 clones, 73% seen once.

V gene TRBV27 combines with J gene TRBJ2-3; tentatively, D is TRBD2 (5 bases). The specimen comprised CD4+ T cells from PBMCs cultured with HCoV-OC43 spike peptides, sampled before COVID-19 vaccination. Subset reported: HCoV-OC43 spike overlapping peptide pool stimulation. The receptor was isolated from a human donor who received a COVID-19 vaccine. This CDR3 reads CASSLSNSVTDTQYF. In DNA, the CDR3 is TGTGCCAGCAGTTTATCGAATAGCGTCACAGATACGCAGTATTTT.